This T cell receptor beta chain was sequenced for a study of T cell clones after liver transplantation (dated by TCRdb to about 2019). Some background on the complete study: Samples were obtained from ITN030ST, a randomized trial in which withdrawal of immunosuppression was attempted within 2 years of liver transplantation. Donor-reactive T cell clones were identified by TCRbeta sequencing after a pre-transplant mixed lymphocyte reaction and then tracked in post-transplant blood. As an antigen-independent comparator for the donor-reactive sequences, third party-reactive TCRbeta sequences from pre-transplant MLRs were identified as well. Three of the eight recipients were HCV-positive; the others were transplanted for non-autoimmune, non-viral indications. Until randomization at 12-24 months post-transplant, subjects were given standard immunosuppression, with no induction therapy. Tolerance meant complete immunosuppression withdrawal for at least one year without liver enzymes rising beyond twice the upper limit of normal. Blood samples were collected pre-transplant, then pre-randomization ahead of withdrawal, and finally post-randomization once withdrawal had either been completed or failed. The study cohort included 8 liver transplant recipients, of whom 3 were classified as tolerant and 5 as non-tolerant. The study at large found these results: Because no allograft tissue specimens were available, donor-reactive T cells may have migrated into the graft instead of being deleted. When repertoire turnover was taken into account, detection of donor-reactive sequences was significantly reduced in 7 of 8 subjects for CD4 and in 8 of 8 subjects for CD8. A significant post-transplant decrease in circulating donor-reactive CD4 TCRbeta sequences was observed in most of the 8 subjects, irrespective of tolerance or HCV status. The conclusions were considered preliminary, being limited by small, heterogeneous patient numbers and non-standardized post-transplant time points. Donor-reactive sequences decreased more than third party-reactive sequences, which suggests partial antigen-specific deletion that was not related to withdrawal success. In a couple of subjects, low numbers of available donor cells limited the measurable donor-reactive repertoire.

Thawed unstimulated PBMCs were stained for CD3, CD4 and CD8 and FACS-sorted into CD3+CD4+ and CD3+CD8+ populations. All 8 studied subjects were randomized to immunosuppression withdrawal. Genomic DNA was isolated with the Qiagen DNeasy Blood and Tissue Kit. As for this clone: There is no known antigen for this receptor. No base quality information exists; no much larger clone differs at one position.

Frozen genomic DNA underwent high-throughput TCRbeta CDR3 sequencing by immunoSEQ, including PCR amplification, mapping, bias correction and internal controls. In the authors' own workflow: Productive rearrangements were kept, and unique TCRbeta sequences were defined by CDR3 nucleotide sequence plus V and J gene. For a sequence to be called donor-reactive, it needed a frequency of at least 0.01% and at least 5-fold expansion in CFSE-low cells compared with unstimulated pre-transplant cells. To ensure at least 90% detection power, minimum frequency thresholds were set for each subject based on that subject's lowest-template unstimulated sample. Jensen-Shannon divergence between the top 1000 TCRbeta sequences post- versus pre-transplant served as the measure of repertoire turnover. Changes in detection of donor-reactive sequences were assessed with two-sided Fisher's exact tests. TCRdb carries this immuneACCESS record with in-frame sequences only. Its versions omit some clonotypes, under half of them owing to an unresolved V gene in the studies checked, with the rest unexplained. The V and J calls and clone size were taken over from that table, and D and trimming were inferred from the DNA. The sample table lists around 120,000 clones, 90% of them with a count of one. About 0.8% of the sample lies in the top ten.

According to the germline V gene, CDR1 reads SGHTA and CDR2 reads FQGNSA. V and J are trimmed by 5 bases and 5 bases, and the gene matches miss 11 bases of the junction. CDR3 length: 16 amino acids, cysteine to phenylalanine. The CDR3 DNA has 48 bases and is translated from base 1. Sequenced here: CD4+ T cells from blood, sampled 12 months after liver transplant. Recombination joined TRBV7-2 with TRBJ2-7, with 11 bases matching TRBD1. This sequence originates from a human patient who received a liver transplant. After a transplant, some T cells may be of graft donor origin. For the CDR3, the sequence is CASSRRGGQGAHEQYF. The nucleotide sequence is given as TGTGCCAGCAGCCGACGTGGCGGACAGGGGGCCCACGAGCAGTACTTC. Full variable domain (CDR3 extended with the reference TRBV7-2 and TRBJ2-7 proteins): GAGVSQSPSNKVTEKGKDVELRCDPISGHTALYWYRQSLGQGLEFLIYFQGNSAPDKSGLPSDRFSAERTGGSVSTLTIQRTQQEDSAVYLCASSRRGGQGAHEQYFGPGTRLTVT.